This entry describes one TCR beta chain. Its antigen is still unknown. This sample is drawn from a study of T-cell reconstitution after alpha-beta-depleted transplantation in children. Study results and limitations: Several patients had high TCRbeta diversity at day 60; it came from surviving recipient T cells and thymic progenitors. About two months after transplant, alpha-beta T cells reportedly came from several hundred expanded graft clones.

Trimming cost V 0 bases and J 4 bases; bases outside gene matches: 6. Germline V CDR1 and CDR2: LGHNA, YSLEER. This CDR3 spans 17 amino acids. Library preparation (for TCRbeta) was performed with unique molecular identifiers. MiXCR was run by TCRdb on the PCR reads, yielding one entry per CDR3 protein. The sample consists of about 510,000 distinct CDR3 sequences, about an eighth of them appearing once. The genes are TRBV4-3 and TRBJ2-1; 10 bases line up with TRBD2. The sequence derives from a female patient between 2 and 15 years old who had a stem cell transplant for aplastic anemia, so the T cells may come from the graft donor. Sequencing was performed on PBMCs, mostly from graft donor cells, taken 180 days after TCRalphabeta/CD19-depleted stem cell transplant. Here the CDR3 reads CASSQDGASGGYNEQFF. The CDR3 coding sequence is TGCGCCAGCAGCCAAGATGGGGCTAGCGGGGGTTACAATGAGCAGTTCTTC.